This passage covers 27 T cell receptor beta chains from one sample sequenced in a study of T cell responses to AZD1222 COVID-19 vaccine. The repertoire was sequenced with immunoSEQ multiplex PCR; TCRdb's copy has only in-frame clones and lacks some. Counted here are around 260,000 clones, more than 85% occurring once; the ten biggest clones make up 0.55%. The starting material was peripheral blood, obtained on day 0 of AZD1222 vaccination. The receptors stem from an adult in good health.

With regard to this clone: At the DNA level, this CDR3 is encoded by other sequences in the same sample as well. The chain has TRBV5-1 and TRBJ1-1; no definite D call. Trimming removed 0 bases from V and 0 bases from J, with 6 bases in between. CDR3 length equals 14 residues. CDR1 and CDR2 from the germline V gene are SGHRS and YFSETQ. CDR3 loop: CASSLDSLNTEAFF. In DNA form, the CDR3 reads TGCGCCAGCAGCTTGGACAGCCTGAACACTGAAGCTTTCTTT. Based on the CDR3 plus reference TRBV5-1 and TRBJ1-1, the full variable domain is KAGVTQTPRYLIKTRGQQVTLSCSPISGHRSVSWYQQTPGQGLQFLFEYFSETQRNKGNFPGRFSGRQFSNSRSEMNVSTLELGDSALYLCASSLDSLNTEAFFGQGTRLTVV.

The genes are TRBV4-1 and TRBJ2-2, with D perhaps matching TRBD1 (5 bases). The V and J ends lost 3 bases and 3 bases respectively, with 8 bases between them. The length of the CDR3 is 14 residues. Germline CDR1 reads MGHRA; CDR2 reads YSYEKL. As DNA, the CDR3 is TGCGCCAGCAGCCATGACAGACACACCGGGGAGCTGTTTTTT. Protein: CASSHDRHTGELFF.

This chain links TRBV7-9 with TRBJ1-1; D is possibly TRBD1 (6 bases). This CDR3 spans 14 amino acids. Germline V gives CDR1 SEHNR, CDR2 FQNEAQ (reference sequence). V dropped 5 bases and J dropped 4 bases, with 14 bases sitting between them. CDR3 sequence: CASSPQGRVTEAFF. CDR3 DNA sequence: TGTGCCAGCAGCCCACAGGGAAGGGTCACTGAAGCTTTCTTT.

This clone occurred once. The chain couples TRBV28 to TRBJ1-6, with TRBD1 identical over 8 bases. V trimming: 4 bases; J trimming: 9 bases; junction bases outside the gene matches: 8. The CDR3 consists of 15 residues. Germline V gene lookup returns CDR1 MDHEN and CDR2 SYDVKM. The CDR3 spells CASSSPGGAGSPLHF. CDR3 bases: TGTGCCAGCAGTTCACCAGGGGGCGCGGGTTCACCCCTCCACTTT.

The CDR3 sequence: CASSETQGMDTQYF. CDR3 in DNA: TGCGCCAGCAGTGAAACCCAGGGAATGGATACGCAGTATTTT. J is TRBJ2-3 and V is TRBV10-1; D perhaps matches TRBD1 (5 bases). The CDR3 length is 14 residues. V was pared by 3 bases and J by 6 bases, with 13 bases between. The germline V gene encodes CDR1 WNHNN and CDR2 SYGVQD (reference sequence).

V is TRBV6-2 or TRBV6-3 and J is TRBJ1-2; the D gene is possibly TRBD1 (5 bases). Per the germline V gene, CDR1 is MNHEY and CDR2 is SVGEGT. Trimming removed 2 bases at V and 4 bases at J, with 14 bases between. The CDR3 totals 15 residues. In DNA, the CDR3 is TGTGCCAGCAGTTACCCCTCCCGGGGGATCTATGGCTACACCTTC. Translated: CASSYPSRGIYGYTF.

This clone was seen a few times. This chain links TRBV5-5 with TRBJ1-5; no reliable D call. V was shortened by 1 base and J by 2 bases, with 7 bases between the two germline ends. CDR3 size: 14 residues. Per the germline V gene, CDR1 is SGHKS and CDR2 is YYEKEE (reference sequence). This CDR3 reads CASSLSYGNQPQHF. The CDR3 region has the DNA TGTGCCAGCAGCTTGTCTTACGGCAATCAGCCCCAGCATTTT. Together with reference TRBV5-5 and TRBJ1-5, the CDR3 gives the full variable domain: DAGVTQSPTHLIKTRGQQVTLRCSPISGHKSVSWYQQVLGQGPQFIFQYYEKEERGRGNFPDRFSARQFPNYSSELNVNALLLGDSALYLCASSLSYGNQPQHFGDGTRLSIL.

CDR3 bases: TGCGCCAGCAGCTTGGTGTCAGGCCCCACAATTTCACCCCTCCACTTT. Its protein is CASSLVSGPTISPLHF. The chain combines TRBV5-1 with TRBJ1-6; no clear D gene. The CDR3 is 16 amino acids. The V gene lost 0 bases and the J gene lost 9 bases, with 16 bases spanning the gap. Per germline, CDR1 SGHRS and CDR2 YFSETQ.

This clone was seen more than once but under ten times. The chain couples TRBV10-3 to TRBJ2-7; D possibly corresponds to TRBD2 (6 bases). The CDR3 contains 14 residues. Germline lookup yields CDR1 ENHRY and CDR2 SYGVKD. Trimming shortened V by 5 bases and J by 0 bases, and 11 bases separated the two germline ends. In DNA, the CDR3 is TGTGCCATCAGTCCTAGCGCGAACTCCTACGAGCAGTACTTC. It encodes CAISPSANSYEQYF.

The chain uses TRBV28 and TRBJ1-5, with 7 bases lining up with TRBD1. Trimming removed 6 bases from V and 1 base from J; junction bases left unmatched: 6. The CDR3 contains 15 residues. CDR1 and CDR2 (germline): MDHEN, SYDVKM. For the CDR3, the DNA is TGTGCCAGCAGGACAGGGAGTTTGAGCAATCAGCCCCAGCATTTT. This codes for CASRTGSLSNQPQHF.

This rearrangement joins TRBV6-5 to TRBJ2-7; no reliable D call. Looked up from germline, CDR1 is MNHEY and CDR2 is SVGAGI. With 4 bases removed from V and 0 bases from J, the gap between germline ends came to 10 bases. The CDR3 runs to 14 residues. The DNA of the CDR3 is TGTGCCAGCAGTTTTAGTAGAAGCTCCTACGAGCAGTACTTC. This gives the protein CASSFSRSSYEQYF.

This chain connects TRBV10-3 to TRBJ1-3; D gene unclear. Germline CDR1 reads ENHRY; CDR2 reads SYGVKD. Trimming took off 5 bases at V and 0 bases at J, with 8 bases between the two ends. The CDR3 loop spans 14 amino acids. CDR3 amino acids: CAISSRDSGNTIYF. The CDR3 DNA sequence: TGTGCCATCAGTTCGCGGGACTCTGGAAACACCATATATTTT.

On this clone itself: This same CDR3 is encoded by further DNA sequences in the sample. The chain is built from TRBV24-1 and TRBJ1-4, with D hard to call. The CDR3 sequence is 15 residues long. Germline CDR1 is KGHDR and CDR2 is SFDVKD. Trimming left V 2 bases short and J 4 bases short, with 10 bases between. CDR3 residues: CATSDSRGGNEKLFF. The DNA of the CDR3 is TGTGCCACCAGTGATTCACGGGGTGGTAATGAAAAACTGTTTTTT.

This chain connects TRBV7-8 to TRBJ2-3; 7 nucleotides agree with TRBD2. V was clipped by 4 bases and J by 3 bases; unmatched bases: 10. Germline-derived CDR1 and CDR2 are SGHVS and FQNEAQ. The CDR3 runs to 16 residues. The CDR3 region has the DNA TGTGCCAGCAGCTCCCCTGGCGGGGGTATTACAGATACGCAGTATTTT. Translating gives CASSSPGGGITDTQYF.

Only one count was recorded for this clone. This chain uses TRBV28 with TRBJ1-5; D perhaps matches TRBD1 (6 bases). Germline assignment: CDR1 MDHEN and CDR2 SYDVKM. Trimming pared 4 bases from V and 6 bases from J, leaving 13 bases between. The length of the CDR3 is 14 residues. The chain's CDR3 is CASSSRGSLQPQHF. The CDR3 region has the DNA TGTGCCAGCAGTTCAAGGGGGAGTCTTCAGCCCCAGCATTTT.

The rearrangement links TRBV4-2 to TRBJ1-1; no definite D call. V was pared by 1 base and J by 1 base, with 10 bases between. The V gene's germline CDR1 is LGHNA and CDR2 YNFKEQ. The CDR3 sequence is 15 residues long. The CDR3 spells CASSQGVGPNTEAFF. The CDR3 DNA is TGTGCCAGCAGCCAAGGGGTTGGGCCGAACACTGAAGCTTTCTTT.

This sequence joins TRBV2 and TRBJ2-1; TRBD2 matches at 10 bases. This CDR3 spans 14 amino acids. V lost 6 bases and J lost 7; bases outside the gene matches: 6. Germline assignment: CDR1 SNHLY and CDR2 FYNNEI. In DNA form, the CDR3 reads TGTGCCAGCAGAAGGACTAGCGGTTATAATGAGCAGTTCTTC. This sequence encodes CASRRTSGYNEQFF.

The V gene is TRBV7-9, the J gene TRBJ1-2, with D hard to call. The CDR3 sequence is 11 residues long. V lost 5 bases, J lost 8 bases, and 9 bases lay in between. Germline V CDR1 and CDR2: SEHNR, FQNEAQ (reference sequence). Here the CDR3 reads CASSHPGGYTF. The DNA for the CDR3 is TGTGCCAGCAGCCACCCGGGAGGCTACACCTTC.

DNA of the CDR3: TGTGCCACCAGCGACCCGGGGTCTGAAAAACTGTTTTTT. It is translated as CATSDPGSEKLFF. The rearrangement uses TRBV24-1 and TRBJ1-4; no clear D gene. This CDR3 contains 13 residues. Trimming removed 7 bases at V and 7 bases at J, with 12 bases between. Germline V gene lookup returns CDR1 KGHDR and CDR2 SFDVKD.

The CDR3 loop is CASGPDSLGETQYF. In nucleotides, the CDR3 is TGTGCCAGCGGACCGGACAGTTTAGGAGAGACCCAGTACTTC. The rearrangement uses TRBV27 and TRBJ2-5, with D possibly TRBD1 on 6 matching bases. Germline CDR1 and CDR2: MNHEY and SMNVEV (reference sequence). The ends were cut back, 8 bases at V and 4 bases at J, with 17 bases in the middle. CDR3 length: 14 amino acids.

V gene TRBV29-1 combines with J gene TRBJ1-2; D unresolved. V was trimmed by 5 bases and J by 2 bases, leaving 12 bases between them. Germline CDR1 and CDR2: SQVTM and ANQGSEA. This CDR3 has 13 amino acids. CDR3: CSVLKINNYGYTF. As DNA, the CDR3 is TGCAGCGTTCTAAAGATTAACAACTATGGCTACACCTTC.

The rearrangement links TRBV7-2 to TRBJ1-1; D uncertain. This CDR3 has 13 residues. Germline CDR1 is SGHTA and CDR2 is FQGNSA. With 2 bases removed from V and 4 bases from J, the gap between germline ends came to 8 bases. Here the CDR3 DNA reads TGTGCCAGCAGCTTACTTGCCGGCACTGAAGCTTTCTTT. Protein product: CASSLLAGTEAFF.

As regards this clone: Compared with germline, one end of the junction differs, possibly owing to a read error. The chain uses TRBV6-1 and TRBJ2-7, with a weak D call TRBD2 (5 bases). Germline V gives CDR1 MNHNS, CDR2 SASEGT. CDR3 length equals 16 residues. The CDR3 sequence is CASSEGLFSSGNEQYF. The DNA for the CDR3 is TGTGCCAGCAGTGAAGGGCTATTTAGTTCCGGGAACGAGCAATACTTC.

J is TRBJ1-1 and V is TRBV19, with D uncertain. Germline V lookup: CDR1 LNHDA, CDR2 SQIVND (reference sequence). V was trimmed by 3 bases and J by 5 bases, leaving 13 bases between them. The CDR3 consists of 14 residues. As DNA, the CDR3 is TGTGCCAGTAGTATTCTTCCCTACCAGACTGAAGCTTTCTTT. Encoded protein: CASSILPYQTEAFF. Full variable domain (remainder filled in from reference TRBV19 and TRBJ1-1): DGGITQSPKYLFRKEGQNVTLSCEQNLNHDAMYWYRQDPGQGLRLIYYSQIVNDFQKGDIAEGYSVSREKKESFPLTVTSAQKNPTAFYLCASSILPYQTEAFFGQGTRLTVV.

The chain uses TRBV2 and TRBJ2-3; the match to TRBD2 covers 8 bases. The CDR3 runs to 14 residues. V shed 6 bases and J 1 base; nucleotides not matched to a gene: 3. Germline V lookup: CDR1 SNHLY, CDR2 FYNNEI. CDR3 bases: TGTGCCAGCAGAGCACTAGCGGGCACAGATACGCAGTATTTT. This encodes CASRALAGTDTQYF.

CDR3 bases: TGTGCCAGCAGCCCTAGAGCATCTGAAAAACTGTTTTTT. Translation gives CASSPRASEKLFF. V is TRBV7-8 and J is TRBJ1-4; D call uncertain. V gave up 5 bases and J gave up 7 bases, with 11 bases separating them. This CDR3 spans 13 amino acids. Germline CDR1 and CDR2: SGHVS and FQNEAQ.

The J gene is TRBJ2-5, the V gene TRBV5-4; TRBD2 agrees at 7 bases. Germline CDR1 reads SGHNT; CDR2 reads YYREEE (reference sequence). V was pared by 4 bases and J by 0 bases, with 3 bases of the junction left unmatched. The CDR3 has 14 amino acids. The CDR3 protein is CASSLGGNQETQYF. In DNA, the CDR3 is TGTGCCAGCAGCCTGGGGGGGAACCAAGAGACCCAGTACTTC.